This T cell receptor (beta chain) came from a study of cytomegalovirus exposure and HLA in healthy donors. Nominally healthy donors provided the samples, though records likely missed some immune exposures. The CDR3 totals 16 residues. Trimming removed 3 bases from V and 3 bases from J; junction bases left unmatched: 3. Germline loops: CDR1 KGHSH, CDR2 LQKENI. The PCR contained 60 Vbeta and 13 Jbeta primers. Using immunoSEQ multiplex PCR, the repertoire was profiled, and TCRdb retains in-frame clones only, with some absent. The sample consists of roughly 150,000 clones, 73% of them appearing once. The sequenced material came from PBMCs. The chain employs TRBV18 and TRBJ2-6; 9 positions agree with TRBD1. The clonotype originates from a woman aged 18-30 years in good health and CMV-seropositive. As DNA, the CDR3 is TGTGCCAGCTCACCTCGGACAGGGGTTGGGGCCAACGTCCTGACTTTC. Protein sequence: CASSPRTGVGANVLTF.